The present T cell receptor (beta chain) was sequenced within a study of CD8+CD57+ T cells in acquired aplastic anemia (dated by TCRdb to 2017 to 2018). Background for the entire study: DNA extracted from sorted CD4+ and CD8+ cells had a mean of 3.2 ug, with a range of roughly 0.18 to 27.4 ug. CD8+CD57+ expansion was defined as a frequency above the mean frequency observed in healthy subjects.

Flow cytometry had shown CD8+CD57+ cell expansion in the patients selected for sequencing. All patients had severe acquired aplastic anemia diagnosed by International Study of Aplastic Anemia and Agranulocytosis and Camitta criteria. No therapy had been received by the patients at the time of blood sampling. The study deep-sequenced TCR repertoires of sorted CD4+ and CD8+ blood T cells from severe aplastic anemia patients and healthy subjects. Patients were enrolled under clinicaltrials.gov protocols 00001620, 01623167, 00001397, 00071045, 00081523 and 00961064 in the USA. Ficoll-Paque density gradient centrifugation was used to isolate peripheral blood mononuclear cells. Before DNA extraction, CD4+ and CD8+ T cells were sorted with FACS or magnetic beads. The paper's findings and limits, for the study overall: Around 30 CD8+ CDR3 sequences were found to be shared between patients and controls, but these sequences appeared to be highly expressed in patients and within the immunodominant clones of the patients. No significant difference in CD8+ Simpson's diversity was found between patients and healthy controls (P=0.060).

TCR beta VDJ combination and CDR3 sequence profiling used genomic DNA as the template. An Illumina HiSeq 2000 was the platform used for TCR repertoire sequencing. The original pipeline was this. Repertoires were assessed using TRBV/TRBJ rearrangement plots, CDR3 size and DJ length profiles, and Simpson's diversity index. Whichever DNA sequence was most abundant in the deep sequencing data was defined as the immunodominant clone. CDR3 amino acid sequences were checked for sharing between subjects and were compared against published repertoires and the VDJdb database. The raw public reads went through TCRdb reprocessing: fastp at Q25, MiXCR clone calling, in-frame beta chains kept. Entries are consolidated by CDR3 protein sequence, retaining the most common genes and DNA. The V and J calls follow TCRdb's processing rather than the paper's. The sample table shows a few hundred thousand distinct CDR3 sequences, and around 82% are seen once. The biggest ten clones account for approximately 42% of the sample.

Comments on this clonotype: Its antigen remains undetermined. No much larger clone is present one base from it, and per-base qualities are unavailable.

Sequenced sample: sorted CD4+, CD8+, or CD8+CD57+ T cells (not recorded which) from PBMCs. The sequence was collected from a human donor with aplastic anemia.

The DNA sequence is TGTGCCAGCAGCTTATCAGGAGGTGGCGATAACGTCCTGACTTTC. This is translated as CASSLSGGGDNVLTF. The chain is assembled from TRBV7-4 and TRBJ2-6; perhaps TRBD2 is the D gene, with 5 bases matching. CDR1 and CDR2 were assigned from the germline V gene as SGHVT and SQSDAQ. V and J lose 2 bases and 10 bases, and a span of 15 bases separates them. Reading from cysteine to phenylalanine, the CDR3 counts 15 amino acids. Of all the DNA, just the CDR3 is kept, 45 bases in frame from base 1.